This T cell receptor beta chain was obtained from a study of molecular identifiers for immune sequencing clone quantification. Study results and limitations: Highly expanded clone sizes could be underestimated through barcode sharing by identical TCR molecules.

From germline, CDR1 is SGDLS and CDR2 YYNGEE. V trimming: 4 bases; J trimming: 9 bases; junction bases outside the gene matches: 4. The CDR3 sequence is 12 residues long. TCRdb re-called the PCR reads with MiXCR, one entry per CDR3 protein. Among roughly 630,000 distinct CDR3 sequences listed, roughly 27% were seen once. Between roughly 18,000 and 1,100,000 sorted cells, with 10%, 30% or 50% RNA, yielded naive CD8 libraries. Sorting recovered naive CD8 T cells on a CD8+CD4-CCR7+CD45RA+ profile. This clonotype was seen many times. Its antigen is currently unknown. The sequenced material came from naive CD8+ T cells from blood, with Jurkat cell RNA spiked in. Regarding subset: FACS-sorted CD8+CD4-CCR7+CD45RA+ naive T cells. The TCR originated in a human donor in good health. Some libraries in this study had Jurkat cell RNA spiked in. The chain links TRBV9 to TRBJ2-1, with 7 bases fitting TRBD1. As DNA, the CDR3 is TGTGCCAGCAGCCCGGGACAGCTTGAGCAGTTCTTC. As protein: CASSPGQLEQFF.